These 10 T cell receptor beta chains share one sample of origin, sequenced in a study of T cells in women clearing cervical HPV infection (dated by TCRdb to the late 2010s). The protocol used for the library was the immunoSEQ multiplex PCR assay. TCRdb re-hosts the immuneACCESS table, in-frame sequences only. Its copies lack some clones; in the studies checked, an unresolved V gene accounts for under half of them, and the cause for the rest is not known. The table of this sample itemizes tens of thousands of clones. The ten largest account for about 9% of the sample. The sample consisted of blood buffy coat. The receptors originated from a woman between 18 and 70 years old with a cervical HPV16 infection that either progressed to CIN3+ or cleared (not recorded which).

Incomplete CDR3 DNA: TGTGCCAGTAGTATGACTCCCCCGGGGTGGAATGAG. This encodes CASSMTPPGWNE. The CDR3 in full is CASSMTPPGWNEQFF. The chain couples TRBV19 to TRBJ2-1; possibly TRBD2 for D (5 bases). Coverage ceases 3 residues before the CDR3 finishes, and the germline J gene fills in the end. Germline V CDR1 and CDR2: LNHDA, SQIVND (reference sequence). The CDR3 is 15 amino acids. V was trimmed by 3 bases and J by 7 bases, leaving 16 bases between them.

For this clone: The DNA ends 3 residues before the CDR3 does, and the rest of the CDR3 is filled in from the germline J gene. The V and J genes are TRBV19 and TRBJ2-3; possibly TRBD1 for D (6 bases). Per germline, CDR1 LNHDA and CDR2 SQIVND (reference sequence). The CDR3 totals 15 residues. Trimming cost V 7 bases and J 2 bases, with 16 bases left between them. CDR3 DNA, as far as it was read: TGTGCCAGTACTCGGATGGGGGCCCTCACAGATACG. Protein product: CASTRMGALTDT. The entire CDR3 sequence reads CASTRMGALTDTQYF.

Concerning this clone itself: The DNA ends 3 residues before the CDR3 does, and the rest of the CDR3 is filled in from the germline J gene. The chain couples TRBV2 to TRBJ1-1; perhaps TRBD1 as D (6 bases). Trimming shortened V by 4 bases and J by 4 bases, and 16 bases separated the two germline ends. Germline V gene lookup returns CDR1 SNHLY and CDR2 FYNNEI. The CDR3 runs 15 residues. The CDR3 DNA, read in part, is TGTGCCAGCAGTGGTCGCGGGGGAGGGGGCACTGAA. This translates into CASSGRGGGGTE. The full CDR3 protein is CASSGRGGGGTEAFF.

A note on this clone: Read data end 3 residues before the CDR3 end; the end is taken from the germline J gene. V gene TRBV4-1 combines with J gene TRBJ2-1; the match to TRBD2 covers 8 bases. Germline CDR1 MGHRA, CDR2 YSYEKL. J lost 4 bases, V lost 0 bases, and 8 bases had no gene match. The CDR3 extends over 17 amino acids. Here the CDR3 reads CASSQDPSGPKYNEQFF. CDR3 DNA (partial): TGCGCCAGCAGCCAAGATCCTAGCGGGCCCAAGTACAATGAG.

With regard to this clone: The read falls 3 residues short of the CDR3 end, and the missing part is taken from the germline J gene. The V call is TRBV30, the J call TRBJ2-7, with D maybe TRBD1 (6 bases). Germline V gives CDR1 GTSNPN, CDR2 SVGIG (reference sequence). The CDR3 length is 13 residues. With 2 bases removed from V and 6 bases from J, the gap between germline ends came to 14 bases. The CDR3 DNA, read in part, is TGTGCCTGGAGTTACAGCAGGGGCAGCGAG. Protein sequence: CAWSYSRGSE. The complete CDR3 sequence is CAWSYSRGSEQYF.

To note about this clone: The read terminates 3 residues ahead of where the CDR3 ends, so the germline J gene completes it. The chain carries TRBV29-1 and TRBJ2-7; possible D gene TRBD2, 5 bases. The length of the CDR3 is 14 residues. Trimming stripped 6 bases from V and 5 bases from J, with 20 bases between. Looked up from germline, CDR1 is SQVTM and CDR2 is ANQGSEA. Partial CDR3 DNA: TGCAGCGTCCCCGGACGGGGAAAGTGGGACGAG. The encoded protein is CSVPGRGKWDE. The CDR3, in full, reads CSVPGRGKWDEQYF.

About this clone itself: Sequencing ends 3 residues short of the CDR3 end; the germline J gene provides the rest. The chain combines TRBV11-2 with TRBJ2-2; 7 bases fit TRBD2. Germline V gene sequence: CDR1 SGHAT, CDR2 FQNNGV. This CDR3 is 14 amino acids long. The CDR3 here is CASSLDPGGVGLFF. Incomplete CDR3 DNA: TGTGCCAGCAGCTTAGATCCGGGGGGTGTCGGG.

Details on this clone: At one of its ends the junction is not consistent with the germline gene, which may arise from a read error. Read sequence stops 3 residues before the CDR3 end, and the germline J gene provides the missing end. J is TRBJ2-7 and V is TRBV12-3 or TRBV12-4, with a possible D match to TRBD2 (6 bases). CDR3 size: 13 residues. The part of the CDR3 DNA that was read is TGTGCCAGCAGTAGACTAGTCTCCCACGAG. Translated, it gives CASSRLVSHE. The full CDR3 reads CASSRLVSHEQYF.

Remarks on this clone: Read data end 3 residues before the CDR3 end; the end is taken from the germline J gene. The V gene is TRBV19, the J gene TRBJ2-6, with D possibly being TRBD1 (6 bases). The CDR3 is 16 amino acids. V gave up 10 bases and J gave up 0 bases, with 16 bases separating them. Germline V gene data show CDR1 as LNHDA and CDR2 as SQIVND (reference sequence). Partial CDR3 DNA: TGTGCCACCAAACAGGGCTTCGACTCTGGGGCCAACGTC. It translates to CATKQGFDSGANV. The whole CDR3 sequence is CATKQGFDSGANVLTF.

The CDR3 sequence is CASSLGLAGETQYF. CDR3 DNA (partial): TGTGCCAGCAGCCTGGGACTAGCGGGAGAGACC. This chain connects TRBV5-4 to TRBJ2-5; TRBD2 matches at 12 bases. The missing CDR3 end, 3 residues past where the read stops, is filled in from the germline J gene. V was clipped by 4 bases and J by 4 bases; unmatched bases: 2. CDR3 length: 14 amino acids. The germline V gene encodes CDR1 SGHNT and CDR2 YYREEE (reference sequence).